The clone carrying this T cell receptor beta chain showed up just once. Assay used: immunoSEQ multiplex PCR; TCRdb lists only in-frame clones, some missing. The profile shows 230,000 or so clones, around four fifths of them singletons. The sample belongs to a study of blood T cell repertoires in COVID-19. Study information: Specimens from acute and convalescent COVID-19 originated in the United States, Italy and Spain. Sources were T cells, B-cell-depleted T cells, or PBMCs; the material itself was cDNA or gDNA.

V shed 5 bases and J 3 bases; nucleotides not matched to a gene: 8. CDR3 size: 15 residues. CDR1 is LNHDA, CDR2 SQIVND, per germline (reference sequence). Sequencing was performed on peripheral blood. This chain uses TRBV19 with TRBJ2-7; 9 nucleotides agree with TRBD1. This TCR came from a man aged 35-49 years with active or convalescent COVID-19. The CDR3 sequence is CASSSMLTGGYEQYF. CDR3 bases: TGTGCCAGTAGTTCAATGTTGACAGGGGGCTACGAGCAGTACTTC.